The source of this TCR beta chain is a study of long-term antiretroviral therapy in people with HIV. In the study overall: Sampling started about a decade before the 2015 immediate-ART recommendation. Notes on the study in general: HIV repertoires had narrower CDR3 length ranges than controls.

Comments on this clone: What it binds is unknown.

With survey level as its setting, the immunoSEQ assay was v3.0. Sequencing had a target that covered about 40,000-55,000 T-cell genomes per sample. The method was immunoSEQ multiplex PCR; TCRdb's version includes in-frame clones alone and lacks a portion of them. The data hold 20,000 to 25,000 clones, with about 92% observed a single time. Trimming cost V 4 bases and J 5 bases, with 9 bases left between them. CDR1 is MNHNY, CDR2 SVGAGI, per germline (reference sequence). CDR3 length equals 13 residues. Source: unsorted PBMCs, taken 4.4 years after starting antiretroviral therapy. The receptor was derived from a woman between 45 and 60 years old with HIV. The chain links TRBV6-6 to TRBJ1-5; D unresolved. Here the CDR3 reads CASSSGRDQPQHF. The CDR3 DNA sequence: TGTGCCAGCAGTTCCGGGCGGGATCAGCCCCAGCATTTT.